Included here is one T cell receptor (beta chain) sequence, with context. Clones were sequenced by immunoSEQ multiplex PCR, and TCRdb holds only the in-frame ones, with some missing. Counted here are some 120,000 clones, over 85% occurring once; the ten biggest clones make up approximately 6.3%. This entry is derived from a study of T cell changes during pregnancy in multiple sclerosis. With 0 bases removed from V and 3 bases from J, the gap between germline ends came to 5 bases. Germline V gene sequence: CDR1 SSHAT, CDR2 FNYEAQ (reference sequence). This CDR3 has 14 amino acids. Source: peripheral blood, taken before pregnancy. The V call is TRBV7-7, the J call TRBJ2-2; D is ambiguous. The clonotype originates from a female donor with multiple sclerosis, enrolled in a pregnancy study. The DNA of the CDR3 is TGTGCCAGCAGCTTAGCTGGGCACACCGGGGAGCTGTTTTTT. It translates to CASSLAGHTGELFF.